This is a list of T cell receptor beta chains from one sample in a study of T cells after yellow fever vaccination. TCRdb reanalysed the 5' RACE reads using MiXCR and keeps one entry per CDR3 protein. The table lists 250,000 to 400,000 distinct CDR3 sequences, over 4% of them singletons, with about 22% in the top ten. The input for sequencing was PBMCs, taken 5 days after the yellow fever booster vaccination. These receptors were taken from a man between 18 and 29 years old who received the YFV17D yellow fever vaccine. The CDR3 runs from the conserved cysteine through the conserved F or W. A D gene is named only where the DNA matches it firmly. Clone size is shown for a subset of rows, as once, few, many or a class of expanded clone.

clone_size j_call v_call d_call cdr3_nt cdr3_aa
few TRBJ2-1 TRBV7-9 - TGTGCCAGCAGCCTCACCGGGGCCGCTAATGAGCAGTTCTTC CASSLTGAANEQFF
few TRBJ2-2 TRBV12-3/TRBV12-4 - TGTGCCACTCGACCCACAGGGAACACCGGGGAGCTGTTTTTT CATRPTGNTGELFF
many TRBJ2-3 TRBV5-6 - TGTGCCAGCAGCTTGATAGGGGATACGCAGTATTTT CASSLIGDTQYF
- TRBJ2-2 TRBV20-1 TRBD2 TGCAGTGCTAGGCCGGGACTAGCGGTAAACACCGGGGAGCTGTTTTTT CSARPGLAVNTGELFF
few TRBJ2-5 TRBV2 - TGTGCCACCCAGCGGACACACCAAGAGACCCAGTACTTC CATQRTHQETQYF
many TRBJ2-3 TRBV14 - TGTGCCAGCAGCCGGGACTATACGCAGTATTTT CASSRDYTQYF
few TRBJ2-7 TRBV7-2 TRBD1 TGTGCCAGCAGCTTGGAACAGGGGGTTTTTTACGAGCAGTACTTC CASSLEQGVFYEQYF
few TRBJ1-1 TRBV20-1 TRBD1 TGCAGTGCTCCGGACAGGGCCAAAATGAACACTGAAGCTTTCTTT CSAPDRAKMNTEAFF
- TRBJ2-3 TRBV6-6 - TGTGCCAGCAGTTACTCGGCGGCAGGGAACACAGATACGCAGTATTTT CASSYSAAGNTDTQYF
many TRBJ1-2 TRBV14 - TGTGCCAGCAGCCAAGATCAGGAGTGGAACTATGGCTACACCTTC CASSQDQEWNYGYTF
few TRBJ2-7 TRBV3-1 TRBD1 TGTGCCAGCAGCCAATCTAGGGACAGCGAGCACTTC CASSQSRDSEHF
few TRBJ2-2 TRBV12-3/TRBV12-4 - TGTGCCAGCAGTTTCGGGGGGCACGCCGGGGAGCTGTTTTTT CASSFGGHAGELFF
- TRBJ2-3 TRBV20-1 TRBD2 TGCAGTGCTTCGGGGGGTTCAGATACGCAGTATTTT CSASGGSDTQYF
many TRBJ2-5 TRBV18 - TGTGCCAGCTCACCACCGTCCAGGGTAAAGGAGACCCAGTACTTC CASSPPSRVKETQYF
- TRBJ2-7 TRBV6-1 - TGTGCCAGCAGCCAGGACGGGTCCTACGAGCAGTACTTC CASSQDGSYEQYF
few TRBJ1-2 TRBV25-1 - TGTGCCAGCAGGACGCCGGGCCCCCAGTTTGGCTACACCTTC CASRTPGPQFGYTF
few TRBJ2-3 TRBV7-2 - TGTGCCAGCAGCTTAATCTCAGGGGCGCGTCGTGAGTATTTT CASSLISGARREYF
many TRBJ2-2 TRBV5-1 TRBD1 TGCGCCAGCAGCTACGGGACAGGTTCGATTGGGGAGCTGTTTTTT CASSYGTGSIGELFF
- TRBJ1-2 TRBV9 TRBD1 TGTGCCAGCAGCGTCAACAGGGGGGAAGTCTATGGCTACACCTTC CASSVNRGEVYGYTF
- TRBJ1-2 TRBV5-1 - TGCGCCAGCAGCCCGGAGGCAATGGCTGGCTACACCTTC CASSPEAMAGYTF
many TRBJ2-5 TRBV7-9 - TGTGCCAGCAGCTACCCGAGGGGGGACCAAGAGACCCAGTACTTC CASSYPRGDQETQYF
few TRBJ2-3 TRBV6-1 TRBD2 TGTGCCAGCAGTGGTAGCGGGGACACAGATACGCAGTATTTT CASSGSGDTDTQYF
many TRBJ1-2 TRBV6-5 - TGTGCCAGCAGCCCCGACAGGCTCTATGGCTACACCTTC CASSPDRLYGYTF
- TRBJ1-2 TRBV4-3 - TGCGCCAGCAGCCCAACGGCCGCGGGGTTTGGATTCGGCTTC CASSPTAAGFGFGF
few TRBJ1-2 TRBV20-1 - TGCAGTGCTCAGACAGCCAACTATGGCTACACCTTC CSAQTANYGYTF
- TRBJ1-1 TRBV7-2 - TGTGCCAGCAGCTCCCTCTGGAACCTTGAAGCTTTCTTT CASSSLWNLEAFF
few TRBJ1-6 TRBV3-1 - TGTGCCAGCACCGGGGGGGTTTCACCCCTCCACTTT CASTGGVSPLHF
many TRBJ2-2 TRBV7-6 - TGTGCCAGCAGCTTAGCGGGGTCCGGGGAGCTGTTTTTT CASSLAGSGELFF
many TRBJ2-7 TRBV28 - TGTGCCAGCAGTTTTAGGCAGGGGGGCTCCTACGAGCAGTACTTC CASSFRQGGSYEQYF
many TRBJ1-1 TRBV5-1 - TGCGCCAGCAGCTTGGGACTTGGGGGCCGTAACACTGAAGCTTTCTTT CASSLGLGGRNTEAFF
many TRBJ1-6 TRBV7-6 - TGTGCCAGCAGCTCTGCTCCGGGGGGAAGCAATTCACCCCTCCACTTT CASSSAPGGSNSPLHF
- TRBJ1-1 TRBV7-2 TRBD1 TGTGCCAGCAGCTTACAGGGGGCGAGATTCACTGAAGCTTTCTTT CASSLQGARFTEAFF
- TRBJ2-2 TRBV12-3/TRBV12-4 TRBD1 TGTGCCAGCAGCTCCGGGACAGGGAAATTCGGGGAGCTGTTTTTT CASSSGTGKFGELFF
few TRBJ2-3 TRBV7-2 TRBD2 TGTGCCAGCCGGAGGACTAGCGGGGGGGCGGTAGATACGCAGTATTTT CASRRTSGGAVDTQYF
- TRBJ2-2 TRBV12-3/TRBV12-4 TRBD2 TGTGCCAGCAGTTCCCCTAGCGGGGGGGACACCGGGGAGCTGTTTTTT CASSSPSGGDTGELFF
- TRBJ2-7 TRBV20-1 - TGCAGTGCTAGTATCCGGGGGCAAGCCTACGAGCAGTACTTC CSASIRGQAYEQYF
few TRBJ1-1 TRBV3-1 - TGTGCCAGCAGCCATACGGGGGAGGGGACTGAAGCTTTCTTT CASSHTGEGTEAFF
- TRBJ1-6 TRBV19 - TGTGCCAGTAGCGAAAAATCGGGTTCACCCCTCCACTTT CASSEKSGSPLHF